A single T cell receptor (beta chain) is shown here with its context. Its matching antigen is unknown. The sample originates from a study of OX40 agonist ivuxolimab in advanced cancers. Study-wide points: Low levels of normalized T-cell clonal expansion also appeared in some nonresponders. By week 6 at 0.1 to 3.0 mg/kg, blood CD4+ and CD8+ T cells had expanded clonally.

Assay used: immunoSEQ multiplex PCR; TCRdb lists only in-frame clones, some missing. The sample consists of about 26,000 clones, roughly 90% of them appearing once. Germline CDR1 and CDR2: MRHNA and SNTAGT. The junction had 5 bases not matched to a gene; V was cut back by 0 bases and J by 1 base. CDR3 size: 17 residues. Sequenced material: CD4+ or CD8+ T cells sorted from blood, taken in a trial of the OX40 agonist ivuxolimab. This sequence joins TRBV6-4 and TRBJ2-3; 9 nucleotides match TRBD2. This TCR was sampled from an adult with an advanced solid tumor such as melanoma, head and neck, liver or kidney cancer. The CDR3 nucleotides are TGTGCCAGCAGTGACTCTTATAGCGGGGGTGGCACAGATACGCAGTATTTT. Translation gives CASSDSYSGGGTDTQYF.